This TCR beta chain was profiled in a study of early T cells in non-severe SARS-CoV-2 infection. Across the study: Chains from this unsorted whole-blood bulk RNA could not be paired.

Study-wide points: Anti-spike CD8 responses were favored by VDJdb matching, which missed private and CD4 specificities.

The CDR3 has 17 residues. Individual cDNA molecules received unique molecular identifiers. Each CDR3 protein gets one entry after TCRdb re-called the 5' RACE reads with MiXCR. The sample comprises around 44,000 distinct CDR3 sequences, around 7.7% of which are singletons, and under 6.5% rests with the top ten. This clonotype was observed at least ten times. Its antigen is currently unknown. The receptor comes from an adult who was a healthcare worker with PCR-confirmed SARS-CoV-2 infection or an uninfected control (not recorded which). The sequenced sample was whole blood. The rearrangement joins TRBV21-1 to TRBJ1-1; no check of the table's D call, TRBD1, against the DNA was made. TRBV21-1 is described as a pseudogene. CDR3: CASSTRTGWKVDTEAFF. The CDR3 nucleotides are TGTGCCAGCAGCACACGGACAGGGTGGAAGGTGGACACTGAAGCTTTCTTT.